The 32 T cell receptor beta chains below come from one sample, sequenced in a study of beta chain features in type 1 diabetes. The study's findings and limits: Among patients with Type 1 diabetes, TCRB CDR3s were moderately but significantly shorter in every one of the four CD4+ subsets.

No antigen is known for these receptors. The study reverse transcribed the entire isolated RNA, so it sequenced expressed TCRB transcripts. Clones were sequenced by immunoSEQ multiplex PCR, and TCRdb holds only the in-frame ones, with some missing. The table shows about 650,000 clones, with over 10% occurring only once. The material sequenced was naive CD4+ T cells from blood. Receptors originate from a man between 25 and 39 years old with type 1 diabetes.

The table lists this clone with a few counts. The J gene is TRBJ2-7, the V gene TRBV7-9; D uncertain. This CDR3 has 15 residues. From germline, CDR1 is SEHNR and CDR2 FQNEAQ (reference sequence). V dropped 3 bases and J dropped 3 bases, with 15 bases sitting between them. DNA of the CDR3: TGTGCCAGCAGCTTCCTAGTAGGCGGATACTACGAGCAGTACTTC. Translation gives CASSFLVGGYYEQYF.

This clone was detected only a few times. This rearrangement joins TRBV19 to TRBJ1-6; possibly TRBD1 for D (5 bases). There are 14 residues in the CDR3. Germline lookup yields CDR1 LNHDA and CDR2 SQIVND (reference sequence). V lost 7 bases and J lost 8, with 15 bases in between. CDR3 in amino acids: CASKWGLGDSPLHF. The DNA for the CDR3 is TGTGCCAGTAAATGGGGCCTAGGGGATTCACCCCTCCACTTT.

The chain employs TRBV9 and TRBJ1-3, with 9 bases aligning to TRBD1. The J segment lost 0 bases and the V segment lost 0 bases, leaving 10 bases of the junction unmatched. Germline values: CDR1 SGDLS, CDR2 YYNGEE. This CDR3 comprises 19 residues. CDR3 DNA: TGTGCCAGCAGCGTAGCTCCGGGACAGGGAACCTACTCTGGAAACACCATATATTTT. Amino acids: CASSVAPGQGTYSGNTIYF.

The chain carries TRBV2 and TRBJ1-1, with D perhaps matching TRBD1 (5 bases). The CDR3 loop spans 14 amino acids. Trimming cost V 0 bases and J 4 bases, with 9 bases left between them. Germline-derived CDR1 and CDR2 are SNHLY and FYNNEI. The CDR3 coding sequence is TGTGCCAGCAGTGAAGCAGGGGCCCCCACTGAAGCTTTCTTT. Protein product: CASSEAGAPTEAFF.

This clone was detected ten times or more. This sequence joins TRBV6-5 and TRBJ2-7; 8 nucleotides line up with TRBD2. The CDR3 sequence is 15 residues long. V dropped 6 bases and J dropped 0; count of bases not matched to a gene: 7. The V gene's germline CDR1 is MNHEY and CDR2 SVGAGI. The CDR3 spells CASRYSGGSSYEQYF. The CDR3 nucleotides read TGTGCCAGCAGATACAGCGGGGGTAGCTCCTACGAGCAGTACTTC.

The CDR3: CASLQGAIGGTQYF. CDR3 bases: TGTGCCAGTTTGCAGGGGGCCATTGGGGGGACCCAGTACTTC. The chain is built from TRBV28 and TRBJ2-5, with 8 bases fitting TRBD1. The V segment lost 9 bases and the J segment 7 bases; nucleotides outside the gene matches: 13. The CDR3 spans 14 residues. Per germline, CDR1 MDHEN and CDR2 SYDVKM.

This clone was seen a handful of times. The chain uses TRBV5-1 and TRBJ2-3; D perhaps matches TRBD1 (6 bases). The CDR3 contains 15 residues. The ends were cut back, 0 bases at V and 0 bases at J, with 8 bases in the middle. Per the germline V gene, CDR1 is SGHRS and CDR2 is YFSETQ. CDR3 loop: CASSLDRASTDTQYF. The CDR3, as DNA: TGCGCCAGCAGCTTGGACAGGGCTAGCACAGATACGCAGTATTTT.

Only a few counts were recorded for this clone. The same CDR3 arises from other DNA sequences in this sample as well. J is TRBJ2-3 and V is TRBV9; D remains unclear. V lost 0 bases and J 2 bases, leaving 4 bases between the germline ends. There are 13 residues in the CDR3. Germline V gene data show CDR1 as SGDLS and CDR2 as YYNGEE. DNA for the CDR3: TGTGCCAGCAGCGTAGGCTCCACAGATACGCAGTATTTT. This sequence encodes CASSVGSTDTQYF.

The chain combines TRBV6-5 with TRBJ2-7, with a tentative D call TRBD1 (5 bases). Trimming removed 5 bases at V and 2 bases at J, with 16 bases between. This CDR3 is 15 amino acids long. Germline lookup yields CDR1 MNHEY and CDR2 SVGAGI. CDR3 amino acids: CASSHRTTVAYEQYF. The CDR3 DNA is TGTGCCAGCAGTCACAGAACGACAGTGGCCTACGAGCAGTACTTC.

The chain carries TRBV7-2 and TRBJ2-6, with no clear D. The CDR3 length is 15 residues. Trimming cost V 2 bases and J 12 bases, with 17 bases left between them. The V gene's germline CDR1 is SGHTA and CDR2 FQGNSA. The CDR3 is CASSLTLSAGRVLTF. DNA for the CDR3: TGTGCCAGCAGCTTAACCCTCTCGGCAGGTCGCGTCCTGACTTTC.

The J gene is TRBJ2-7, the V gene TRBV4-1; no definite D call. Germline V lookup: CDR1 MGHRA, CDR2 YSYEKL. There are 15 residues in the CDR3. V lost 4 bases, J lost 5 bases, and 18 bases lay in between. CDR3 bases: TGCGCCAGCAGCCCCCACCACCTCACGGCTAACGAGCAGTACTTC. It is translated as CASSPHHLTANEQYF.

This clone appeared a few times. The chain is built from TRBV7-2 and TRBJ2-5, with a tentative D call TRBD2 (5 bases). The V and J ends lost 8 bases and 4 bases respectively, with 20 bases between them. Per the germline V gene, CDR1 is SGHTA and CDR2 is FQGNSA. This CDR3 comprises 15 residues. CDR3 sequence reads: CASDQNGVIGETQYF. CDR3 DNA: TGTGCCAGCGATCAAAACGGGGTGATAGGAGAGACCCAGTACTTC.

The gene calls are TRBV4-3 and TRBJ1-3, with D possibly matching TRBD1 (5 bases). This CDR3 is 14 amino acids long. Trimming cost V 4 bases and J 2 bases, with 9 bases left between them. Germline V gene lookup returns CDR1 LGHNA and CDR2 YSLEER. The CDR3: CASSRSGTGNTIYF. The DNA for the CDR3 is TGCGCCAGCAGCCGATCAGGGACTGGAAACACCATATATTTT.

This chain links TRBV11-2 with TRBJ2-1; TRBD2 matches 7 bases. The trim removed 6 bases at V and 6 bases at J, leaving 8 bases unmatched. From germline, CDR1 is SGHAT and CDR2 FQNNGV. This CDR3 region has 14 residues. The CDR3 nucleotides are TGTGCCAGCAGACGTACTAGCGTCGGCAATGAGCAGTTCTTC. Its translation: CASRRTSVGNEQFF.

The chain combines TRBV14 with TRBJ2-5; 7 bases match TRBD1. The CDR3 has 18 residues. CDR1 is SGHDN, CDR2 FVKESK, per germline. The junction had 14 bases not matched to a gene; V was cut back by 4 bases and J by 0 bases. The CDR3 DNA sequence: TGTGCCAGCAGCCCGGCAGCCAGACAGGGATCGTACCAAGAGACCCAGTACTTC. It codes for CASSPAARQGSYQETQYF.

The J gene is TRBJ2-5, the V gene TRBV7-2; 8 positions match TRBD1. V shed 6 bases and J 2 bases; nucleotides not matched to a gene: 2. CDR1 is SGHTA, CDR2 FQGNSA, per germline. This CDR3 is built from 13 residues. DNA for the CDR3: TGTGCCAGCAGTTGGACAGGGCAAGAGACCCAGTACTTC. Its translation: CASSWTGQETQYF.

J is TRBJ2-1 and V is TRBV29-1; D is perhaps TRBD1 (6 bases). V lost 6 bases to trimming and J lost 2 bases, with 11 bases between them. This CDR3 has 13 amino acids. CDR1 and CDR2 (germline): SQVTM, ANQGSEA. The CDR3 spells CSVQGSTYNEQFF. Here the CDR3 DNA reads TGCAGCGTACAGGGCTCAACCTACAATGAGCAGTTCTTC.

This clone was observed a few times. This chain joins TRBV29-1 and TRBJ1-2, with D tentatively TRBD1 (5 bases). Germline values: CDR1 SQVTM, CDR2 ANQGSEA. V lost 4 bases, J lost 3 bases, and 12 bases lay in between. The CDR3 extends over 13 amino acids. The CDR3 loop reads CSVVEGEYYGYTF. CDR3 DNA sequence: TGCAGCGTTGTCGAAGGGGAATACTATGGCTACACCTTC.

This clone was seen a few times. The chain carries TRBV7-9 and TRBJ2-1; maybe TRBD1 (5 bases). Looked up from germline, CDR1 is SEHNR and CDR2 is FQNEAQ (reference sequence). This CDR3 is built from 13 residues. V was pared by 5 bases and J by 7 bases, with 12 bases between. CDR3: CASSQGLSNEQFF. The CDR3 bases are TGTGCCAGCAGCCAGGGCTTGTCTAATGAGCAGTTCTTC.

This clone has only a few counts. This sequence joins TRBV4-2 and TRBJ2-4; perhaps TRBD2 as D (5 bases). Germline V gives CDR1 LGHNA, CDR2 YNFKEQ. The CDR3 loop spans 17 amino acids. V was clipped by 0 bases and J by 1 base, with 13 bases between them. The CDR3 loop reads CASSQDTDSGAKNIQYF. DNA of the CDR3: TGTGCCAGCAGCCAAGATACGGACTCGGGGGCCAAAAACATTCAGTACTTC.

The chain joins TRBV14 to TRBJ2-5, with D unresolved. Trimming stripped 3 bases from V and 7 bases from J, with 15 bases between. Germline V gives CDR1 SGHDN, CDR2 FVKESK. CDR3 size: 14 residues. The CDR3 region has the DNA TGTGCCAGCAGCCAGCTCTTCCAATTGGGGACCCAGTACTTC. Translation gives CASSQLFQLGTQYF.

The DNA of the CDR3 is TGTGCCAGCAGCTCCGCTCGGACAGGGGATGGATCACCCCTCCACTTT. Translated, it gives CASSSARTGDGSPLHF. V is TRBV7-9 and J is TRBJ1-6, with 9 bases fitting TRBD1. Germline V gene sequence: CDR1 SEHNR, CDR2 FQNEAQ (reference sequence). There are 16 residues in the CDR3. The V segment lost 4 bases and the J segment 10 bases; nucleotides outside the gene matches: 11.

This chain joins TRBV19 and TRBJ2-2; 9 positions match TRBD1. Germline V gene lookup returns CDR1 LNHDA and CDR2 SQIVND (reference sequence). This CDR3 region has 16 residues. Trimming took 7 bases from V and 3 from J; bases not matched to a gene: 9. CDR3 nucleotide sequence: TGTGCCAGTACCACAGGGGGCAGTCTGGACACCGGGGAGCTGTTTTTT. This codes for CASTTGGSLDTGELFF. The full variable domain, in which reference TRBV19 and TRBJ2-2 provide the parts outside the CDR3, is DGGITQSPKYLFRKEGQNVTLSCEQNLNHDAMYWYRQDPGQGLRLIYYSQIVNDFQKGDIAEGYSVSREKKESFPLTVTSAQKNPTAFYLCASTTGGSLDTGELFFGEGSRLTVL.

This rearrangement joins TRBV11-2 to TRBJ1-5, with 8 bases fitting TRBD1. Germline V gives CDR1 SGHAT, CDR2 FQNNGV. The CDR3 loop spans 15 amino acids. The J segment lost 9 bases and the V segment lost 1 base, leaving 8 bases of the junction unmatched. The CDR3 here is CASSLGPGGERPQHF. In DNA, the CDR3 is TGTGCCAGCAGCTTAGGGCCAGGGGGCGAGCGGCCCCAGCATTTT. Filled out from reference TRBV11-2 and TRBJ1-5, the complete variable domain reads EAGVAQSPRYKIIEKRQSVAFWCNPISGHATLYWYQQILGQGPKLLIQFQNNGVVDDSQLPKDRFSAERLKGVDSTLKIQPAKLEDSAVYLCASSLGPGGERPQHFGDGTRLSIL.

This clone was seen only a few times. V is TRBV9 and J is TRBJ2-7; TRBD2 is a possible D gene (5 bases). The CDR3 is 15 residues long. Germline-derived CDR1 and CDR2 are SGDLS and YYNGEE. V shed 0 bases and J shed 3 bases, with 13 bases lying between them. As DNA, the CDR3 is TGTGCCAGCAGCGTAGACGAGACTACCCTCTACGAGCAGTACTTC. Its translation is CASSVDETTLYEQYF.

V and J are TRBV5-1 and TRBJ2-1; 9 bases line up with TRBD1. Germline trimming cut 0 bases from V and 9 bases from J; bases unmatched to any gene: 10. This CDR3 contains 16 residues. Germline-derived CDR1 and CDR2 are SGHRS and YFSETQ. CDR3 protein: CASSLDGTGFGSEQFF. The CDR3 bases are TGCGCCAGCAGCTTGGACGGGACAGGGTTTGGCAGTGAGCAGTTCTTC.

A few counts support this clone. This rearrangement joins TRBV7-9 to TRBJ1-5, with a possible D match to TRBD1 (6 bases). Germline V gives CDR1 SEHNR, CDR2 FQNEAQ (reference sequence). CDR3 length: 15 residues. V lost 5 bases to trimming and J lost 11 bases, with 22 bases between them. The CDR3 protein is CASSGTRGPRRAQHF. In DNA, the CDR3 is TGTGCCAGCAGCGGTACGCGGGGGCCGCGGAGGGCCCAGCATTTT. Variable domain in full (rest from reference TRBV7-9 and TRBJ1-5): DTGVSQNPRHKITKRGQNVTFRCDPISEHNRLYWYRQTLGQGPEFLTYFQNEAQLEKSRLLSDRFSAERPKGSFSTLEIQRTEQGDSAMYLCASSGTRGPRRAQHFGDGTRLSIL.

This clone was counted only a few times. The gene calls are TRBV7-9 and TRBJ1-1, with no clear D. Germline V gene sequence: CDR1 SEHNR, CDR2 FQNEAQ (reference sequence). The V end was cut by 1 base, the J end by 3 bases, with 6 bases between. The CDR3 consists of 13 residues. CDR3 amino acids: CASSLEVDTEAFF. The CDR3, as DNA: TGTGCCAGCAGCTTAGAGGTCGACACTGAAGCTTTCTTT.

The chain is built from TRBV7-2 and TRBJ2-6; D gene ambiguous. The CDR3 has 15 amino acids. The ends were cut back, 5 bases at V and 0 bases at J, with 8 bases in the middle. The germline gives CDR1 SGHTA, CDR2 FQGNSA. CDR3 protein: CASSPRSSGANVLTF. CDR3 bases: TGTGCCAGCAGCCCTAGGAGCTCTGGGGCCAACGTCCTGACTTTC.

This chain connects TRBV19 to TRBJ1-1; D remains ambiguous. Deletions cut 7 bases from V and 8 bases from J, with 11 bases between. Germline V gives CDR1 LNHDA, CDR2 SQIVND (reference sequence). The CDR3 contains 11 residues. In DNA form, the CDR3 reads TGTGCCAGTACCCTACTTAAGGAAGCTTTCTTT. This sequence encodes CASTLLKEAFF.

The genes are TRBV6-5 and TRBJ2-7; 7 positions agree with TRBD1. V shed 0 bases and J 4 bases; nucleotides not matched to a gene: 9. Looked up from germline, CDR1 is MNHEY and CDR2 is SVGAGI. The CDR3 length is 16 residues. CDR3 coding DNA: TGTGCCAGCAGTTACTCTTACGACAGGGTGTCGTACGAGCAGTACTTC. Protein: CASSYSYDRVSYEQYF.

The chain joins TRBV9 to TRBJ2-3, with 14 positions matching TRBD2. V dropped 5 bases and J dropped 4; count of bases not matched to a gene: 6. The V gene's germline CDR1 is SGDLS and CDR2 YYNGEE. CDR3 length: 16 residues. CDR3 region: CASRGGTSGGPDTQYF. The CDR3 DNA reads as TGTGCCAGCAGGGGCGGGACTAGCGGGGGCCCAGATACGCAGTATTTT.